The clone carrying this TCR beta chain showed up just a few times. Total RNA extracted from each sample amounted to at least 5.5 micrograms. With 6 bases removed from V and 7 bases from J, the gap between germline ends came to 15 bases. The V gene's germline CDR1 is SQVTM and CDR2 ANQGSEA. This CDR3 spans 12 amino acids. This record comes from a study of blood T cells in healthy people across ages. Alongside a J-beta primer mix, a sample-barcoded 5' primer served in a second PCR lasting about 7 to 11 cycles. MiXCR, applied by TCRdb to the 5' RACE reads, yields one record per CDR3 protein. The profile shows 750,000 to 1,000,000 distinct CDR3 sequences, 25% to 30% of them singletons. The sample was also reused in another study, on T cells of mothers and their children.

The sequence was collected from a woman aged 40 to 55 in good health. Sequenced input: blood. The chain is built from TRBV29-1 and TRBJ1-1, with D perhaps matching TRBD1 (5 bases). CDR3 sequence (DNA): TGCAGCGTGGGAGGGGACTACCTTGAAGCTTTCTTT. Its protein is CSVGGDYLEAFF.